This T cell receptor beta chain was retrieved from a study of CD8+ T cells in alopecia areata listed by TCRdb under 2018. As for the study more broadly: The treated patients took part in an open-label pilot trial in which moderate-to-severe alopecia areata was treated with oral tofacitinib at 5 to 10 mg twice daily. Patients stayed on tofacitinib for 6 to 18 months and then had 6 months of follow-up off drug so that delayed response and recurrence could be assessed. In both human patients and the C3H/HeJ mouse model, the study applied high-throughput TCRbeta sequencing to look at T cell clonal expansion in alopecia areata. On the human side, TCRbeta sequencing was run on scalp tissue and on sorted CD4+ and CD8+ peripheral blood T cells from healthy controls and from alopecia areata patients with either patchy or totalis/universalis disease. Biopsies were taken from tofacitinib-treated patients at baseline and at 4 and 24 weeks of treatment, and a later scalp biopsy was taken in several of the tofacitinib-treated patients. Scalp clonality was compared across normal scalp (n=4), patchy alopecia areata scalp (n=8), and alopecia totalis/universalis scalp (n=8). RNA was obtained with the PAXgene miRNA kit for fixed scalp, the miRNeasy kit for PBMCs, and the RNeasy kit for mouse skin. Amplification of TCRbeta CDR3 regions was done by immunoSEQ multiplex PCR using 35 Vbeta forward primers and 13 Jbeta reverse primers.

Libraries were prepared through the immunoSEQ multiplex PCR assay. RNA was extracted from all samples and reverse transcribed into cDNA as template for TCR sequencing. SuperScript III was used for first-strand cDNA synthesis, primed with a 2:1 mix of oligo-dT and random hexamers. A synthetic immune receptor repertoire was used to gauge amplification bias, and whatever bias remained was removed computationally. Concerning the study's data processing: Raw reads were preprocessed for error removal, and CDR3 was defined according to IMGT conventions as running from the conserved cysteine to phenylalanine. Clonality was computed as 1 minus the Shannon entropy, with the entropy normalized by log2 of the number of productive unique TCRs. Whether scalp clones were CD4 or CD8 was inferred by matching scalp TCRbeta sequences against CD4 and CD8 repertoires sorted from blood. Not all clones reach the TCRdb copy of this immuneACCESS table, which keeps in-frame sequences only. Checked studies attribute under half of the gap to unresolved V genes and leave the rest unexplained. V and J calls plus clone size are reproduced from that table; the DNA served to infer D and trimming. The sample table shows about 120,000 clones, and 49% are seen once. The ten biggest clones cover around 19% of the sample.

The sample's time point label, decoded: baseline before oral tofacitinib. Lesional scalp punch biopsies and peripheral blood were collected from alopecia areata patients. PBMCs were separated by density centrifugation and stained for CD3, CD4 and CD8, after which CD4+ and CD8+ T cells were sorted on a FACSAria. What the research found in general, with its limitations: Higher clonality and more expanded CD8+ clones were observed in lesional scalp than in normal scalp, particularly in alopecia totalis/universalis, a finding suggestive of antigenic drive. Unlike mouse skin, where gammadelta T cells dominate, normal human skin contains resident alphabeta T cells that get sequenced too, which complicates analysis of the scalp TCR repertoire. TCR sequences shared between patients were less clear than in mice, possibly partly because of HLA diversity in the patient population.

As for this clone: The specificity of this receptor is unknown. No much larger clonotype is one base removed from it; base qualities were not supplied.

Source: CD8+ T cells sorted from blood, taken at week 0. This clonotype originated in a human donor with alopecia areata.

The encoded CDR3 is CASSPDSNQPQHF. The DNA reads TGTGCCAGCAGTCCGGACAGCAATCAGCCCCAGCATTTT. In this chain, TRBV6-6 is recombined with TRBJ1-5, with the D gene not confidently named. V is clipped by 5 bases and J by 1 base, and the sequence between their germline boundaries is 6 bases long. CDR1 and CDR2, looked up from the germline V gene (reference sequence), are MNHNY and SVGAGI. The CDR3 has 13 amino acids, counting the end cysteine and phenylalanine. The retained sequence is limited to the CDR3, 39 bases, with the frame set at the first base.